These 22 T cell receptor beta chains were sequenced from one sample in a study of cytomegalovirus exposure and HLA in healthy donors. Vbeta (60) and Jbeta (13) primers were used in the PCR. Assay: immunoSEQ multiplex PCR; the TCRdb copy retains only in-frame clones and omits some. The sample lists over 95,000 clones, 77% occurring once. Sequencing used PBMCs. The receptors were gathered from a man between 35 and 55 years old in good health and CMV-seropositive.

The V gene is TRBV7-2, the J gene TRBJ2-2; D is possibly TRBD1 (5 bases). CDR1 is SGHTA and CDR2 is FQGNSA in the germline V gene. The CDR3 is 18 amino acids. Trimming shortened V by 2 bases and J by 0 bases, and 16 bases separated the two germline ends. As DNA, the CDR3 is TGTGCCAGCAGCTTATCATACTCAGGGTTTACGAACACCGGGGAGCTGTTTTTT. It codes for CASSLSYSGFTNTGELFF.

The chain recombines TRBV6-1 with TRBJ2-1; TRBD2 might be the D (5 bases). CDR3 size: 12 residues. Germline values: CDR1 MNHNS, CDR2 SASEGT. Trimming left V 2 bases short and J 10 bases short, with 9 bases between. The CDR3 sequence is CASSESGGEQFF. CDR3 bases: TGTGCCAGCAGTGAATCCGGAGGCGAGCAGTTCTTC.

The gene calls are TRBV7-9 and TRBJ2-7; tentative D call: TRBD2 (5 bases). The CDR3 has 15 residues. Germline CDR1 reads SEHNR; CDR2 reads FQNEAQ (reference sequence). The V gene lost 1 base and the J gene lost 3 bases, with 13 bases spanning the gap. CDR3 sequence: CASSLGEASCYEQYF. The CDR3 nucleotides are TGTGCCAGCAGCTTAGGGGAAGCTAGCTGCTACGAGCAGTACTTC. The full variable domain, in which reference TRBV7-9 and TRBJ2-7 provide the parts outside the CDR3, is DTGVSQNPRHKITKRGQNVTFRCDPISEHNRLYWYRQTLGQGPEFLTYFQNEAQLEKSRLLSDRFSAERPKGSFSTLEIQRTEQGDSAMYLCASSLGEASCYEQYFGPGTRLTVT.

This clone has just a few counts. The V call is TRBV27, the J call TRBJ1-6; perhaps TRBD1 as D (5 bases). The CDR3 sequence is 15 residues long. Trimming removed 5 bases from V and 7 bases from J, with 15 bases in between. Germline lookup yields CDR1 MNHEY and CDR2 SMNVEV (reference sequence). The CDR3 bases are TGTGCCAGCAGTCTGTACCGGGACTGGAATTCACCCCTCCACTTT. Its protein is CASSLYRDWNSPLHF.

The V gene is TRBV19, the J gene TRBJ2-6; TRBD1 matches at 7 bases. Germline V CDR1 and CDR2: LNHDA, SQIVND (reference sequence). CDR3 size: 17 residues. V shed 3 bases and J 1 base; nucleotides not matched to a gene: 6. CDR3 loop: CASSIRDRASGANVLTF. The CDR3 bases are TGTGCCAGTAGTATCCGGGACAGAGCATCTGGGGCCAACGTCCTGACTTTC. Together with reference TRBV19 and TRBJ2-6, the CDR3 gives the full variable domain: DGGITQSPKYLFRKEGQNVTLSCEQNLNHDAMYWYRQDPGQGLRLIYYSQIVNDFQKGDIAEGYSVSREKKESFPLTVTSAQKNPTAFYLCASSIRDRASGANVLTFGAGSRLTVL.

J is TRBJ1-4 and V is TRBV5-5, with D possibly TRBD1 on 5 matching bases. With 4 bases removed from V and 6 bases from J, the gap between germline ends came to 25 bases. The CDR3 sequence is 18 residues long. The germline gives CDR1 SGHKS, CDR2 YYEKEE (reference sequence). The CDR3 DNA reads TGTGCCAGCAGCCCGACCCCCTTGGGGCTTCCTTCCTATGAAAAACTGTTTTTT. Residues: CASSPTPLGLPSYEKLFF.

The chain uses TRBV19 and TRBJ2-3; TRBD2 agrees at 13 bases. From germline, CDR1 is LNHDA and CDR2 SQIVND (reference sequence). With 2 bases clipped from V and 0 bases from J, the junction kept 11 bases outside the gene matches. The CDR3 has 20 amino acids. The CDR3 region has the DNA TGTGCCAGTAGTATAAGTTCTATGGGACTAGCGGGGAGCAGCACAGATACGCAGTATTTT. The encoded protein is CASSISSMGLAGSSTDTQYF.

The chain carries TRBV18 and TRBJ1-4, with D perhaps matching TRBD1 (6 bases). This CDR3 has 13 amino acids. Trimming left V 3 bases short and J 5 bases short, with 7 bases between. Germline V gene data show CDR1 as KGHSH and CDR2 as LQKENI. CDR3 bases: TGTGCCAGCTCACCTGGACAGAATGAAAAACTGTTTTTT. This sequence encodes CASSPGQNEKLFF.

This sequence joins TRBV7-8 and TRBJ2-5, with 11 positions matching TRBD2. Germline V gene lookup returns CDR1 SGHVS and CDR2 FQNEAQ. CDR3 size: 15 residues. The V gene end was trimmed by 3 bases and the J gene end by 7 bases; junction bases not matched to a gene: 7. The CDR3 loop is CASSFSGGAGGTQYF. Here the CDR3 DNA reads TGTGCCAGCAGCTTTAGCGGGGGGGCCGGCGGGACCCAGTACTTC.

The chain combines TRBV5-8 with TRBJ1-3; the match to TRBD1 covers 11 bases. CDR1 is SGHTS, CDR2 YDEGEE, per germline. This CDR3 contains 16 residues. The V and J ends lost 4 bases and 4 bases, in that order; junction bases with no gene match: 7. For the CDR3, the DNA is TGTGCCAGCAGCAAAGGACAGGGGGCTTCAGGAAACACCATATATTTT. Its protein is CASSKGQGASGNTIYF.

The rearrangement links TRBV7-8 to TRBJ2-1; 7 bases agree with TRBD2. The CDR3 covers 15 residues. Per germline, CDR1 SGHVS and CDR2 FQNEAQ. V was pared by 1 base and J by 9 bases, with 9 bases of the junction left unmatched. The CDR3 nucleotides are TGTGCCAGCAGCTTAGTGACAACCTGGGGGGGTGAGCAGTTCTTC. It yields the protein CASSLVTTWGGEQFF.

CDR3 sequence (DNA): TGTGCCAGCAGTGAAGGACGGGGGAACACTGAAGCTTTCTTT. Translating it yields CASSEGRGNTEAFF. V gene TRBV6-1 combines with J gene TRBJ1-1; D is uncertain. Germline V CDR1 and CDR2: MNHNS, SASEGT. CDR3 length: 14 amino acids. Between the trimmed V and J ends, which lost 1 base and 1 base, there was a span of 7 bases.

The chain combines TRBV4-1 with TRBJ2-6; tentatively, D is TRBD2 (5 bases). The germline CDR1 and CDR2 sequences are MGHRA and YSYEKL. Deletions cut 0 bases from V and 0 bases from J, with 6 bases between. The CDR3 loop spans 16 amino acids. CDR3 sequence (DNA): TGCGCCAGCAGCCAAGACGCGGGCTCTGGGGCCAACGTCCTGACTTTC. Encoded protein: CASSQDAGSGANVLTF.

This rearrangement joins TRBV7-3 to TRBJ2-5; TRBD2 matches at 7 bases. The CDR3 loop spans 13 amino acids. After removal of 5 bases from V and 5 bases from J, the junction contained 5 bases not matched to a gene. Germline-derived CDR1 and CDR2 are SGHTA and FQGTGA. CDR3 protein: CASSPRGGETQYF. In DNA form, the CDR3 reads TGTGCCAGCAGCCCCCGCGGGGGTGAGACCCAGTACTTC.

V usage is TRBV29-1 and J usage is TRBJ2-1, with D uncertain. The germline CDR1 and CDR2 sequences are SQVTM and ANQGSEA. V was cut by 8 bases and J by 8 bases, with 16 bases left in between. The CDR3 is made up of 12 amino acids. This CDR3 reads CSHNSMVYEQFF. In DNA, the CDR3 is TGCAGCCACAATTCAATGGTATATGAGCAGTTCTTC.

The gene calls are TRBV12-5 and TRBJ1-5; D gene uncertain. The ends were cut back, 0 bases at V and 6 bases at J, with 9 bases in the middle. Germline CDR1 reads LGHNT; CDR2 reads FRNRAP. The CDR3 spans 14 residues. The CDR3, as DNA: TGTGCTAGTGGTTTGGTAAGACGGAGTCAGCCCCAGCATTTT. This encodes CASGLVRRSQPQHF. The whole variable domain, filled in from reference TRBV12-5 and TRBJ1-5, reads DARVTQTPRHKVTEMGQEVTMRCQPILGHNTVFWYRQTMMQGLELLAYFRNRAPLDDSGMPKDRFSAEMPDATLATLKIQPSEPRDSAVYFCASGLVRRSQPQHFGDGTRLSIL.

This chain connects TRBV19 to TRBJ2-5; D might be TRBD1 (6 bases). The germline V gene has CDR1 LNHDA and CDR2 SQIVND (reference sequence). V was pared by 5 bases and J by 1 base, with 14 bases between. The CDR3 has 15 residues. The CDR3 spells CASSGTGTSQETQYF. The CDR3 DNA reads as TGTGCCAGTAGTGGAACCGGGACAAGCCAAGAGACCCAGTACTTC.

The chain recombines TRBV9 with TRBJ1-2; TRBD1 is a possible D gene (6 bases). V gave up 9 bases and J gave up 4 bases, with 16 bases separating them. In germline, CDR1 is SGDLS, CDR2 YYNGEE. The CDR3 runs 13 residues. CDR3 loop: CANDVQGSYGYTF. For the CDR3, the DNA is TGTGCCAACGACGTACAGGGTTCCTATGGCTACACCTTC.

The V call is TRBV7-2, the J call TRBJ1-6; TRBD1 agrees at 9 bases. This CDR3 comprises 15 residues. Germline CDR1 SGHTA, CDR2 FQGNSA. V lost 3 bases and J lost 8; bases outside the gene matches: 5. CDR3 loop: CASSLGQGRDSPLHF. As DNA, the CDR3 is TGTGCCAGCAGCTTGGGACAGGGTAGGGATTCACCCCTCCACTTT.

The CDR3 DNA is TGTGCCAGCAGTGTCACAGGGGGAGGTGAAGATACGCAGTATTTT. Its protein is CASSVTGGGEDTQYF. This sequence joins TRBV6-4 and TRBJ2-3; 8 bases agree with TRBD1. V shed 4 bases and J 5 bases; nucleotides not matched to a gene: 8. The CDR3 has 15 amino acids. Germline V gives CDR1 MRHNA, CDR2 SNTAGT.

CDR3 sequence: CSVENRTGEWREKLFF. Here the CDR3 DNA reads TGCAGCGTTGAAAATAGGACAGGGGAATGGCGTGAAAAACTGTTTTTT. The chain recombines TRBV29-1 with TRBJ1-4; TRBD1 matches at 9 bases. The germline V gene has CDR1 SQVTM and CDR2 ANQGSEA. The trim removed 2 bases at V and 7 bases at J, leaving 11 bases unmatched. The CDR3 has 16 residues.

The chain uses TRBV7-9 and TRBJ2-7, with D tentatively TRBD1 (6 bases). The ends were cut back, 2 bases at V and 12 bases at J, with 14 bases in the middle. The CDR3 consists of 12 residues. Germline V gene sequence: CDR1 SEHNR, CDR2 FQNEAQ (reference sequence). CDR3 region: CASSLRTGTPYF. CDR3 bases: TGTGCCAGCAGCTTACGTACAGGGACCCCGTACTTC.